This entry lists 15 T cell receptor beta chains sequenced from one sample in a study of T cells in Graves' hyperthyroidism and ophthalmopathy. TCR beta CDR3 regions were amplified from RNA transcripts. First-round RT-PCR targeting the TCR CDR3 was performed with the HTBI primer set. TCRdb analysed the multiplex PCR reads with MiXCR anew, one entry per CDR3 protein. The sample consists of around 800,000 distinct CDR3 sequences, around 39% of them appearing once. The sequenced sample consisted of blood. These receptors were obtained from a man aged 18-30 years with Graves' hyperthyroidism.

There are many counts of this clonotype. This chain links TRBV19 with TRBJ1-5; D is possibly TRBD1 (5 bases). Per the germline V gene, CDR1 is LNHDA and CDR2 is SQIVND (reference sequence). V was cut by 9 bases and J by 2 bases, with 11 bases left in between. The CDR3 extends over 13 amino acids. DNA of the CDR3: TGTGCCAGCGCTTGGGGGGGCAATCAGCCCCAGCATTTT. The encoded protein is CASAWGGNQPQHF.

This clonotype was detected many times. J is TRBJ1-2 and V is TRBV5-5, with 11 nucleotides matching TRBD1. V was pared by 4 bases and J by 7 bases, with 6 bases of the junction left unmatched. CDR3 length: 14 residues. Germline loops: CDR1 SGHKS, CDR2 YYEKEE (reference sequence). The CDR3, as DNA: TGTGCCAGCAGCCAGATGGACAGGGGGCTTGGCTACACCTTC. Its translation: CASSQMDRGLGYTF.

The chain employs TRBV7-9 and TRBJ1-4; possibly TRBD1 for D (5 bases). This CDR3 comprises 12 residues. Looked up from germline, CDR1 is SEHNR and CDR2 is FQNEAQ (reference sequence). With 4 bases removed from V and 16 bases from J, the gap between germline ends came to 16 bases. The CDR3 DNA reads TGTGCCAGCAGCTCCAGCCCGGGACCCACGTTTTTT. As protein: CASSSSPGPTFF.

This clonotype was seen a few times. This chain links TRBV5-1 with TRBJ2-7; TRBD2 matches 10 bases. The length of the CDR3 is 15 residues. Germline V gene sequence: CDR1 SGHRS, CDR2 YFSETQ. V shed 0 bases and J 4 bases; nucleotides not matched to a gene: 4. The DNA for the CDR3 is TGCGCCAGCAGCTTGGAACTAGCGGGACGGTACGAGCAGTACTTC. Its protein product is CASSLELAGRYEQYF.

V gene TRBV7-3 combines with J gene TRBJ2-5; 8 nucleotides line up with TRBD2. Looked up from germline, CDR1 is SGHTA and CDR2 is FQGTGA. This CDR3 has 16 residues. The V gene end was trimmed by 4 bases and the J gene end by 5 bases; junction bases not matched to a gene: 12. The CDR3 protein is CASSWGLAGGWETQYF. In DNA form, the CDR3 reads TGTGCCAGCAGCTGGGGGCTTGCGGGGGGCTGGGAGACCCAGTACTTC.

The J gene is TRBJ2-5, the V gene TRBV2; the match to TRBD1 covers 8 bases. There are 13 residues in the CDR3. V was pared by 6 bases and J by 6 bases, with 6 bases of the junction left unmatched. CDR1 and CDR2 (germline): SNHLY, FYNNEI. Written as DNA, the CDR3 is TGTGCCAGCAGCCGTACAGGGGGAAAGACCCAGTACTTC. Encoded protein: CASSRTGGKTQYF.

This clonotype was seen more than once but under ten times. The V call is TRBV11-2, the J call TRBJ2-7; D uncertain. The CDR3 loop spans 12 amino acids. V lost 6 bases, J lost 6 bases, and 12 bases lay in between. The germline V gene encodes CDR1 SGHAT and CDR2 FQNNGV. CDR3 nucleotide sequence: TGTGCCAGCAGTCCCCTTCCGAGCGAGCAGTACTTC. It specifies CASSPLPSEQYF.

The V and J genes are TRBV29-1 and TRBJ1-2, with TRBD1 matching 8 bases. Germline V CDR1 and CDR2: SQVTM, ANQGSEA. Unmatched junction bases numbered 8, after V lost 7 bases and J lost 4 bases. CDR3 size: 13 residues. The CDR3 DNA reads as TGCAGCGGCGGACAGGGTATTATCTATGGCTACACCTTC. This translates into CSGGQGIIYGYTF.

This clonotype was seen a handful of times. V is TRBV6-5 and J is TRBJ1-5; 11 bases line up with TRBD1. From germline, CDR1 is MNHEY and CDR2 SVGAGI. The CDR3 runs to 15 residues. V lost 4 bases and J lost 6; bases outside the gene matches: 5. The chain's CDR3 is CASSWTGGLGQPQHF. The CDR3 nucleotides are TGTGCCAGCAGTTGGACAGGGGGCTTGGGTCAGCCCCAGCATTTT.

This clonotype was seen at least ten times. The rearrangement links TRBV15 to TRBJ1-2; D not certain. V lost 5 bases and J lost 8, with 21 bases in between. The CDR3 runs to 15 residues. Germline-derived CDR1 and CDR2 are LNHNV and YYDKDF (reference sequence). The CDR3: CATSRSGIVLGGYTF. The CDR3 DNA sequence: TGTGCCACCAGCCGGTCGGGGATAGTATTGGGAGGCTACACCTTC.

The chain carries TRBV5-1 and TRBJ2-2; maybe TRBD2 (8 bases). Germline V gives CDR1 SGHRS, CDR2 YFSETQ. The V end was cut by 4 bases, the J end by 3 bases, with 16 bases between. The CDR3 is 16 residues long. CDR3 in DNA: TGCGCCAGCAGCAGCACGGGAGGGGGCGACACCGGGGAGCTGTTTTTT. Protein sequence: CASSSTGGGDTGELFF.

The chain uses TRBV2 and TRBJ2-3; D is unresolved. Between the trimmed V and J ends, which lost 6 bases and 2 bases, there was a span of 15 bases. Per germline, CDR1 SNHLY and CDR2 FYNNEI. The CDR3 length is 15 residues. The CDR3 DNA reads TGTGCCAGCAGCCAAGAGATCCGTGCCACAGATACGCAGTATTTT. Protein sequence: CASSQEIRATDTQYF.

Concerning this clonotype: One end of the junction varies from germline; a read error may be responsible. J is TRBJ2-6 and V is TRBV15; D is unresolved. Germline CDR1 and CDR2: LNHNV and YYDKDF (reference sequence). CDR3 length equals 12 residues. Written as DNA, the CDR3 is TGTGCCACCAGTCTAATCCCGAACACTGAAGCTTTC. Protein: CATSLIPNTEAF.

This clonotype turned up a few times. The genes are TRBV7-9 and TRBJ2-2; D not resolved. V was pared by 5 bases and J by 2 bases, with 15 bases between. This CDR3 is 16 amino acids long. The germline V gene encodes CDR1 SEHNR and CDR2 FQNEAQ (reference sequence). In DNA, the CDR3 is TGTGCCAGCAGCACCAGTCCCGCCCTAAACACCGGGGAGCTGTTTTTT. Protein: CASSTSPALNTGELFF.

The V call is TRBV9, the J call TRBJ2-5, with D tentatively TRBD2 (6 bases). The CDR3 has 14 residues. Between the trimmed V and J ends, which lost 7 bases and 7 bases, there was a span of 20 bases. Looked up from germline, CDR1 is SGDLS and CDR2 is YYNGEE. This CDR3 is CASQDLRGGWTQYF. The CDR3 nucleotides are TGTGCCAGCCAGGATTTAAGGGGAGGATGGACCCAGTACTTC.